The present T cell receptor (beta chain) was sequenced within a study of siplizumab effects on memory and regulatory T cells (dated by TCRdb to about 2019). With respect to the entire study: The effect of the anti-CD2 antibody siplizumab on alloreactive T-cell subsets was examined in allogeneic mixed lymphocyte reactions constructed from human PBMCs. Study-wide findings and limitations: Among mappable alloreactive CD4+ clones, the Treg-derived fraction averaged about 75% with siplizumab versus about 27% in control reactions. Because sequences below about 10^-5 frequency were poorly captured, only a minor fraction of alloreactive clones could be mapped to unstimulated subsets. Siplizumab significantly reduced the cumulative frequency of alloreactive sequences traceable to unstimulated CD4+ memory T cells. Roughly 75-97% of proliferating CD4+ or CD8+ clones could not be assigned a naive or memory phenotype. Whether proliferating Tregs from siplizumab cultures were suppressive was not functionally confirmed. Unstimulated naive T cells appeared more diverse than memory T cells, and naive cells seemed to contribute substantially to the alloresponse.

The method behind the library was the immunoSEQ multiplex PCR assay. The deep sequencing platform assayed 90,000 to 100,000 TCR templates per sample. Genomic DNA extracted from sorted T cells was used for TCRbeta CDR3 sequencing. On the authors' methods: The R programming language was used for the clonal analysis of the TCRbeta CDR3 data. Comparing unstimulated samples against CFSE-low samples taken after the reaction was how alloreactive CD4+ and CD8+ clones were defined. Alloreactive CD4+ clones were assigned to regulatory or non-regulatory origin by matching sequences to sorted unstimulated Treg and non-Treg repertoires. Drawn from immuneACCESS, this table holds only the in-frame rearrangements with V and J called that TCRdb kept. Clones are partly lost; checked studies trace under half to an unresolved V gene and leave the rest unexplained. D and trimming come from the DNA, and the V and J calls and clone size come from that table. The sample profile shows some 100,000 clones; about 93% of them were found once. The ten top clones hold approximately 0.66% of the sample.

Sorted unstimulated T cells, along with proliferating T cells recovered from mixed lymphocyte reactions, underwent TCRbeta CDR3 sequencing. Fresh whole blood from ten HLA-typed healthy donors was used as the source from which PBMCs were isolated. To map where alloreactive clones came from, unstimulated CD4+ regulatory T cells were FACS-sorted. Turning to this clone: Its antigen is still unknown. The junction does not match germline at one end; this may be a read error.

CDR1 and CDR2 were assigned from the germline V gene (reference sequence) as MNHEY and SMNVEV. The CDR3, from cysteine to phenylalanine, totals 17 residues. Only the CDR3 DNA stays, 51 bases, in frame from base 1. Recombination connected TRBV27 to TRBJ2-2, with no confidently assigned D gene. The sequence was obtained from a human donor in good health. Sequences were obtained from Tregs sorted from blood. The CDR3 in this case is CASSLFPGITVPGQLFF. The nucleotide sequence reads TGTGCCAGCAGTTTATTCCCTGGTATAACCGTCCCCGGGCAGCTGTTTTTT.